The 17 T cell receptor beta chains reported below all come from one sample, sequenced in a study of cytomegalovirus exposure and HLA in healthy donors. Using immunoSEQ multiplex PCR, the repertoire was profiled, and TCRdb retains in-frame clones only, with some absent. The table lists about 110,000 clones, 88% of them singletons. Sequencing was carried out using PBMCs. The receptor source for this set is a woman aged 25 to 39 in good health and CMV-seropositive.

This chain joins TRBV29-1 and TRBJ1-1, with D hard to call. Trimming took off 3 bases at V and 8 bases at J, with 10 bases between the two ends. Germline V gene sequence: CDR1 SQVTM, CDR2 ANQGSEA. There are 11 residues in the CDR3. The CDR3 protein is CSVDPRGEAFF. Written as DNA, the CDR3 is TGCAGCGTTGATCCCCGTGGCGAAGCTTTCTTT. The complete variable domain, with remaining parts taken from reference TRBV29-1 and TRBJ1-1, reads SAVISQKPSRDICQRGTSLTIQCQVDSQVTMMFWYRQQPGQSLTLIATANQGSEATYESGFVIDKFPISRPNLTFSTLTVSNMSPEDSSIYLCSVDPRGEAFFGQGTRLTVV.

The rearrangement links TRBV18 to TRBJ2-7, with a possible D match to TRBD1 (6 bases). This CDR3 contains 14 residues. Germline V gives CDR1 KGHSH, CDR2 LQKENI. Trimming removed 3 bases at V and 3 bases at J, with 12 bases between. CDR3 sequence: CASSPNRDNYEQYF. The CDR3 nucleotides read TGTGCCAGCTCACCCAACCGGGACAACTACGAGCAGTACTTC.

The V gene is TRBV18, the J gene TRBJ2-7, with D perhaps matching TRBD1 (5 bases). Per germline, CDR1 KGHSH and CDR2 LQKENI. V lost 1 base and J 0 bases, leaving 7 bases between the germline ends. CDR3 size: 14 residues. This chain's CDR3 is CASSPRTNSYEQYF. The CDR3 nucleotides read TGTGCCAGCTCACCACGGACAAACTCCTACGAGCAGTACTTC.

This clone was counted only a few times. The chain combines TRBV6-1 with TRBJ1-5, with D maybe TRBD1 (5 bases). Trimming removed 10 bases from V and 2 bases from J, with 12 bases in between. The V gene's germline CDR1 is MNHNS and CDR2 SASEGT. The CDR3 spans 13 residues. The CDR3 here is CATAPGGNQPQHF. The DNA of the CDR3 is TGTGCCACGGCTCCGGGGGGCAATCAGCCCCAGCATTTT.

The chain carries TRBV5-6 and TRBJ1-5; a possible D gene is TRBD1 (5 bases). Looked up from germline, CDR1 is SGHDT and CDR2 is YYEEEE. The CDR3 is made up of 14 amino acids. Trimming stripped 2 bases from V and 0 bases from J, with 6 bases between. The CDR3 here is CASSFGGSNQPQHF. The DNA of the CDR3 is TGTGCCAGCAGCTTCGGGGGTAGCAATCAGCCCCAGCATTTT.

The V call is TRBV9, the J call TRBJ2-1, with D perhaps TRBD1 (6 bases). Trimming removed 4 bases at V and 3 bases at J, with 14 bases between. CDR3 length: 15 residues. Looked up from germline, CDR1 is SGDLS and CDR2 is YYNGEE. Written as DNA, the CDR3 is TGTGCCAGCAGCCCCTCCGGGACACACTACAATGAGCAGTTCTTC. Translated, it gives CASSPSGTHYNEQFF. Full variable domain (outside the CDR3, taken from reference TRBV9 and TRBJ2-1): DSGVTQTPKHLITATGQRVTLRCSPRSGDLSVYWYQQSLDQGLQFLIQYYNGEERAKGNILERFSAQQFPDLHSELNLSSLELGDSALYFCASSPSGTHYNEQFFGPGTRLTVL.

This chain links TRBV4-1 with TRBJ2-1; D unclear. Trimming pared 0 bases from V and 4 bases from J, leaving 13 bases between. The germline gives CDR1 MGHRA, CDR2 YSYEKL. This CDR3 comprises 16 residues. As DNA, the CDR3 is TGCGCCAGCAGCCAAGATCCAGGATTCCGATACAATGAGCAGTTCTTC. Encoded protein: CASSQDPGFRYNEQFF.

The chain joins TRBV27 to TRBJ1-1; D possibly corresponds to TRBD1 (5 bases). The CDR3 runs to 15 residues. In germline, CDR1 is MNHEY, CDR2 SMNVEV (reference sequence). V dropped 6 bases and J dropped 3 bases, with 17 bases sitting between them. In DNA form, the CDR3 reads TGTGCCAGCAGCCCGGTGAGTTGGGGGGACACTGAAGCTTTCTTT. This codes for CASSPVSWGDTEAFF.

The genes are TRBV7-6 and TRBJ1-1; D gene ambiguous. Germline loops: CDR1 SGHVS, CDR2 FNYEAQ. This CDR3 comprises 15 residues. V lost 1 base and J 4 bases, leaving 13 bases between the germline ends. This CDR3 reads CASSLGRGGGTEAFF. CDR3 in DNA: TGTGCCAGCAGCTTAGGACGAGGAGGTGGCACTGAAGCTTTCTTT. Combining the CDR3 with reference TRBV7-6 and TRBJ1-1 gives the whole variable domain GAGVSQSPRYKVTKRGQDVALRCDPISGHVSLYWYRQALGQGPEFLTYFNYEAQQDKSGLPNDRFSAERPEGSISTLTIQRTEQRDSAMYRCASSLGRGGGTEAFFGQGTRLTVV.

In DNA form, the CDR3 reads TGCGCCAGCAGCCATTCGGGGGGACTCTACAATGAGCAGTTCTTC. It is translated as CASSHSGGLYNEQFF. This sequence joins TRBV4-3 and TRBJ2-1; TRBD2 agrees at 7 bases. Per the germline V gene, CDR1 is LGHNA and CDR2 is YSLEER. The CDR3 sequence is 15 residues long. Unmatched junction bases numbered 5, after V lost 3 bases and J lost 3 bases.

V usage is TRBV7-2 and J usage is TRBJ2-7; 8 nucleotides line up with TRBD1. V lost 5 bases and J lost 3; bases outside the gene matches: 6. The V gene's germline CDR1 is SGHTA and CDR2 FQGNSA. This CDR3 region has 14 residues. The CDR3 sequence is CASSQDGQGYEQYF. The CDR3 DNA sequence: TGTGCCAGCAGCCAAGATGGACAGGGCTACGAGCAGTACTTC.

V gene TRBV4-2 combines with J gene TRBJ2-5, with 14 bases identical to TRBD2. Trimming cost V 3 bases and J 2 bases; bases outside gene matches: 14. The CDR3 is made up of 20 amino acids. CDR1 is LGHNA and CDR2 is YNFKEQ in the germline V gene. CDR3 bases: TGTGCCAGCAGCCAGCGGACTAGCGGGGGGCTAAAATCTCCTCAAGAGACCCAGTACTTC. Amino acid sequence: CASSQRTSGGLKSPQETQYF.

The chain joins TRBV5-6 to TRBJ2-7; maybe TRBD2 (6 bases). With 3 bases removed from V and 7 bases from J, the gap between germline ends came to 14 bases. The CDR3 totals 13 residues. Germline-derived CDR1 and CDR2 are SGHDT and YYEEEE. The CDR3 region is CASSYGGGSEQYF. DNA for the CDR3: TGTGCCAGCAGCTACGGGGGTGGGAGTGAGCAGTACTTC.

DNA of the CDR3: TGTGCCTGGGGGGGACAGGGGGACTATGGCTACACCTTC. Translation: CAWGGQGDYGYTF. The chain couples TRBV30 to TRBJ1-2; 11 bases line up with TRBD1. The CDR3 extends over 13 amino acids. V gave up 5 bases and J gave up 3 bases; unmatched junction bases: 2. Germline V gene sequence: CDR1 GTSNPN, CDR2 SVGIG (reference sequence).

The V gene is TRBV27, the J gene TRBJ1-2; possible D gene TRBD1, 5 bases. This CDR3 spans 12 amino acids. Germline CDR1 MNHEY, CDR2 SMNVEV (reference sequence). V was pared by 6 bases and J by 7 bases, with 12 bases between. The CDR3 reads CASSTGAGGYTF. The CDR3 DNA is TGTGCCAGCAGCACAGGCGCCGGTGGCTACACCTTC.

The chain couples TRBV28 to TRBJ1-1; 12 bases align to TRBD1. Per germline, CDR1 MDHEN and CDR2 SYDVKM. This CDR3 has 14 amino acids. V shed 8 bases and J 1 base; nucleotides not matched to a gene: 2. The CDR3 loop reads CASAGQGANTEAFF. CDR3 sequence (DNA): TGTGCCAGCGCGGGACAGGGGGCGAACACTGAAGCTTTCTTT.

CDR3 protein: CSVVRDRGITEAFF. The CDR3 bases are TGCAGCGTTGTCCGGGACAGGGGAATCACTGAAGCTTTCTTT. V usage is TRBV29-1 and J usage is TRBJ1-1, with 10 bases identical to TRBD1. Germline lookup yields CDR1 SQVTM and CDR2 ANQGSEA. The CDR3 consists of 14 residues. V trimming: 4 bases; J trimming: 4 bases; junction bases outside the gene matches: 6.